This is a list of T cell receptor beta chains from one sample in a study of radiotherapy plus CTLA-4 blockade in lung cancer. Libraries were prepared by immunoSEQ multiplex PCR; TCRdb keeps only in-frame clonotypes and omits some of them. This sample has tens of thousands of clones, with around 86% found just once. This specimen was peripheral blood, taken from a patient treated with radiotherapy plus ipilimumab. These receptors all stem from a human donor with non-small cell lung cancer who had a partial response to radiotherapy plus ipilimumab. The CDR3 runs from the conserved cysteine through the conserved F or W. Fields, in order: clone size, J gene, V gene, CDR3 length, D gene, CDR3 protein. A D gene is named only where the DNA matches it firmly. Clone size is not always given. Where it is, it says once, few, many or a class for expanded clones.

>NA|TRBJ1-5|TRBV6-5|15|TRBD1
CASSAGTGVAQPQHF
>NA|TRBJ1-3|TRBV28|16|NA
CASTLDRLSSGNTIYF
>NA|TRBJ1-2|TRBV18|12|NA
CASSRTDYGYTF
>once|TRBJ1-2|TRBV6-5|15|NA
CASSMGTGMNYGYTF
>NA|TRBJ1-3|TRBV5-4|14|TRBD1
CASSTGQGENTIYF
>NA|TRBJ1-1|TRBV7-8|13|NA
CASSLGGGTEAFF
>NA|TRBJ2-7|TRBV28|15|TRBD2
CASSFGGGLSYEQYF
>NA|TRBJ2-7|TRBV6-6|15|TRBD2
CASSPPGLAGGEQYF
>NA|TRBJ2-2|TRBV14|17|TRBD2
CASSRPTSGRGTGELFF
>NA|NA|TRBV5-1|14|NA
CASSTTRNSYEQYF
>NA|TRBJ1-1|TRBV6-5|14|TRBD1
CASRSDRVFTEAFF
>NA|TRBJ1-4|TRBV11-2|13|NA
CASSFTGSEKLFF
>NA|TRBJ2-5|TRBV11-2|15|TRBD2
CASRPMGLAEETQYF
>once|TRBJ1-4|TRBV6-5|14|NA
CASSDRRGVEKLFF
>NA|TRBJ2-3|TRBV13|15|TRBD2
CASSLERGPDHTQYF
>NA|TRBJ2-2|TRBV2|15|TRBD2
CASSGLAGGEGELFF
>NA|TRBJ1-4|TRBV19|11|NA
CASTAGEKLFF
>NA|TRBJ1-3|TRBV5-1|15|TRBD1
CASSSGTGTGNTIYF
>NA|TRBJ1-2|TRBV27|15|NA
CASSPPGHPAYGYTF
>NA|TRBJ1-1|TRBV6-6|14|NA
CASSYSDRSTEAFF
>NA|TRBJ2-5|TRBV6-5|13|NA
CASSYGLQETQYF
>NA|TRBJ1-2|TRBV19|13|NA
CASRRGHRYGYTF
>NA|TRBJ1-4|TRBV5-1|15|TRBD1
CASSLAGNVGGPPLF
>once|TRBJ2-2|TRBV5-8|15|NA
CASSSGQQGTGELFF
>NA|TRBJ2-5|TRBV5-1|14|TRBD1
CASTRDSKQETQYF
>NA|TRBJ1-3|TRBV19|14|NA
CASSPGNSGNTIYF
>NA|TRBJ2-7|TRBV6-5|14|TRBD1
CASSKTGPSYEQYF